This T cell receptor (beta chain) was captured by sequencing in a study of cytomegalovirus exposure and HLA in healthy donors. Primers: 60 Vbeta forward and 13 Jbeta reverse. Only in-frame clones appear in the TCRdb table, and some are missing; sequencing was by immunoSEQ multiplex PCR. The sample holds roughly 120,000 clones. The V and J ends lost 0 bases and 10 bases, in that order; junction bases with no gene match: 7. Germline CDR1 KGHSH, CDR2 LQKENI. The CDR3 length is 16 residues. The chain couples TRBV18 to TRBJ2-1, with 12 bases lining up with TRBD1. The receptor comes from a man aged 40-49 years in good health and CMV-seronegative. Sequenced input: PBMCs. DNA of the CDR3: TGTGCCAGCTCACCACCGTCGGGACAGGGGGCCTGGGAGCAGTTCTTC. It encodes CASSPPSGQGAWEQFF. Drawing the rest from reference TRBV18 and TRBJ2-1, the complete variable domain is NAGVMQNPRHLVRRRGQEARLRCSPMKGHSHVYWYRQLPEEGLKFMVYLQKENIIDESGMPKERFSAEFPKEGPSILRIQQVVRGDSAAYFCASSPPSGQGAWEQFFGPGTRLTVL.